These 32 T cell receptor beta chains were all obtained from the same sample, sequenced in a study of blood T cell repertoires in COVID-19. Clones were sequenced by immunoSEQ multiplex PCR, and TCRdb holds only the in-frame ones, with some missing. The sample includes about 100,000 clones, 70% to 90% of them seen just once. The sample comprised peripheral blood. Receptors were obtained from an elderly woman with acute or convalescent COVID-19.

CDR3 amino acids: CAWRSQGSSRYTF. The CDR3 DNA follows: TGTGCCTGGAGATCACAGGGTTCCTCTCGCTACACCTTC. The chain uses TRBV30 and TRBJ1-2, with D possibly TRBD1 on 6 matching bases. The ends were cut back, 3 bases at V and 9 bases at J, with 17 bases in the middle. In germline, CDR1 is GTSNPN, CDR2 SVGIG (reference sequence). The CDR3 has 13 amino acids.

This sequence joins TRBV19 and TRBJ1-2; D uncertain. This CDR3 region has 15 residues. The ends were cut back, 1 base at V and 3 bases at J, with 12 bases in the middle. Germline V lookup: CDR1 LNHDA, CDR2 SQIVND (reference sequence). The CDR3 is CASSIGRGDDYGYTF. The CDR3 DNA reads as TGTGCCAGTAGTATAGGGCGGGGTGACGACTATGGCTACACCTTC.

This sequence joins TRBV10-3 and TRBJ2-2, with 13 bases matching TRBD2. Trimming cost V 3 bases and J 4 bases; bases outside gene matches: 11. This CDR3 has 19 amino acids. Germline values: CDR1 ENHRY, CDR2 SYGVKD. CDR3 region: CAISDLWTSGSWGTGELFF. CDR3 DNA: TGTGCCATCAGTGATCTTTGGACTAGCGGGAGCTGGGGCACCGGGGAGCTGTTTTTT.

The chain recombines TRBV27 with TRBJ1-4; D is ambiguous. The V gene's germline CDR1 is MNHEY and CDR2 SMNVEV (reference sequence). V lost 2 bases and J 0 bases, leaving 16 bases between the germline ends. This CDR3 comprises 18 residues. The CDR3 here is CASSLRAPRTATNEKLFF. The CDR3 nucleotides are TGTGCCAGCAGTTTACGAGCCCCAAGGACTGCAACTAATGAAAAACTGTTTTTT.

The chain uses TRBV7-2 and TRBJ1-2; no firm D call. There are 13 residues in the CDR3. Germline loops: CDR1 SGHTA, CDR2 FQGNSA. Trimming removed 3 bases from V and 6 bases from J, with 11 bases in between. CDR3 protein: CASSLTGMDGYTF. CDR3 nucleotides: TGTGCCAGCAGCTTGACGGGGATGGATGGCTACACCTTC.

This chain links TRBV6-5 with TRBJ1-4, with D possibly being TRBD1 (6 bases). The CDR3 extends over 15 amino acids. Germline assignment: CDR1 MNHEY and CDR2 SVGAGI. Deletions cut 0 bases from V and 3 bases from J, with 8 bases between. This CDR3 is CASSYSGASNEKLFF. In nucleotides, the CDR3 is TGTGCCAGCAGTTACTCGGGGGCTTCTAATGAAAAACTGTTTTTT.

The chain joins TRBV5-1 to TRBJ2-1, with 8 bases aligning to TRBD2. V dropped 0 bases and J dropped 6; count of bases not matched to a gene: 5. The CDR3 consists of 15 residues. CDR1 and CDR2 (germline): SGHRS, YFSETQ. The CDR3, as DNA: TGCGCCAGCAGCTTGGGAACCGGGACTAGCAATGAGCAGTTCTTC. It codes for CASSLGTGTSNEQFF.

The chain carries TRBV30 and TRBJ1-5; weak D call: TRBD1 (5 bases). CDR3 size: 15 residues. V dropped 2 bases and J dropped 0 bases, with 11 bases sitting between them. Germline CDR1 is GTSNPN and CDR2 is SVGIG (reference sequence). The CDR3 loop reads CAWSFGGYSNQPQHF. The CDR3 DNA is TGTGCCTGGAGTTTCGGGGGGTATAGCAATCAGCCCCAGCATTTT.

This clone was seen a handful of times. V gene TRBV18 combines with J gene TRBJ2-2; perhaps TRBD1 as D (6 bases). Germline lookup yields CDR1 KGHSH and CDR2 LQKENI. Trimming took off 4 bases at V and 7 bases at J, with 10 bases between the two ends. This CDR3 region has 13 residues. In DNA form, the CDR3 reads TGTGCCAGCTCACAGGGACAACTCGGGGAGCTGTTTTTT. Its protein is CASSQGQLGELFF.

The J gene is TRBJ2-1, the V gene TRBV6-5, with 14 bases fitting TRBD2. The CDR3 totals 15 residues. Germline V CDR1 and CDR2: MNHEY, SVGAGI. Germline trimming cut 6 bases from V and 6 bases from J; bases unmatched to any gene: 4. Here the CDR3 DNA reads TGTGCCAGCAGGCCGGGACTAGCGGGGGTCAATGAGCAGTTCTTC. This translates into CASRPGLAGVNEQFF.

The rearrangement uses TRBV6-5 and TRBJ2-7; a weak D match, TRBD1 (6 bases). The ends were cut back, 2 bases at V and 3 bases at J, with 17 bases in the middle. Looked up from germline, CDR1 is MNHEY and CDR2 is SVGAGI. This CDR3 is built from 16 residues. The chain's CDR3 is CASSYVGTGIDYEQYF. The CDR3 nucleotides are TGTGCCAGCAGTTACGTGGGTACAGGGATTGACTACGAGCAGTACTTC.

The genes are TRBV19 and TRBJ1-1, with no clear D. CDR1 and CDR2 (germline): LNHDA, SQIVND (reference sequence). With 6 bases removed from V and 1 base from J, the gap between germline ends came to 9 bases. This CDR3 comprises 13 residues. CDR3 sequence reads: CASRGLWNTEAFF. In nucleotides, the CDR3 is TGTGCCAGTAGAGGACTCTGGAACACTGAAGCTTTCTTT. Variable domain in full (rest from reference TRBV19 and TRBJ1-1): DGGITQSPKYLFRKEGQNVTLSCEQNLNHDAMYWYRQDPGQGLRLIYYSQIVNDFQKGDIAEGYSVSREKKESFPLTVTSAQKNPTAFYLCASRGLWNTEAFFGQGTRLTVV.

The chain combines TRBV30 with TRBJ1-6, with D possibly TRBD1 on 5 matching bases. Germline CDR1 and CDR2: GTSNPN and SVGIG (reference sequence). The CDR3 is 14 residues long. V lost 8 bases, J lost 7 bases, and 18 bases lay in between. This chain's CDR3 is CAGARAGRNSPLHF. CDR3 bases: TGTGCCGGAGCCAGGGCAGGCAGAAATTCACCCCTCCACTTT.

The rearrangement links TRBV6-2 or TRBV6-3 to TRBJ1-1; 10 bases agree with TRBD1. This CDR3 comprises 15 residues. Germline CDR1 and CDR2: MNHEY and SVGEGT. Trimming at V came to 6 bases and at J to 6 bases, leaving 10 bases not matched to a gene. CDR3 protein: CASSVIGQGGSEAFF. CDR3 nucleotides: TGTGCCAGCAGCGTGATAGGACAGGGGGGATCTGAAGCTTTCTTT.

CDR3: CASSSYPGEGPGNQPQHF. Written as DNA, the CDR3 is TGTGCCAGCAGCTCCTACCCCGGGGAGGGGCCGGGCAATCAGCCCCAGCATTTT. The rearrangement joins TRBV28 to TRBJ1-5; a weak D match, TRBD1 (5 bases). V gave up 6 bases and J gave up 2 bases, with 23 bases separating them. CDR1 MDHEN and CDR2 SYDVKM come from the germline V gene. CDR3 length equals 18 residues.

This rearrangement joins TRBV6-2 or TRBV6-3 to TRBJ2-1; 12 bases line up with TRBD2. This CDR3 has 19 residues. The V gene end was trimmed by 2 bases and the J gene end by 0 bases; junction bases not matched to a gene: 8. Germline V gene data show CDR1 as MNHEY and CDR2 as SVGEGT. This chain's CDR3 is CASSYRASGGARSYNEQFF. The CDR3 region has the DNA TGTGCCAGCAGTTACCGGGCTAGCGGGGGGGCACGCTCCTACAATGAGCAGTTCTTC.

This rearrangement joins TRBV5-1 to TRBJ2-5; perhaps TRBD1 as D (6 bases). Germline-derived CDR1 and CDR2 are SGHRS and YFSETQ. This CDR3 comprises 15 residues. V was cut by 1 base and J by 2 bases, with 12 bases left in between. CDR3 DNA: TGCGCCAGCAGCTTGTCAACAGGGCGACAAGAGACCCAGTACTTC. Its translation is CASSLSTGRQETQYF.

The rearrangement links TRBV11-3 to TRBJ2-7, with 7 bases aligning to TRBD1. With 5 bases clipped from V and 3 bases from J, the junction kept 4 bases outside the gene matches. CDR1 and CDR2 from the germline V gene are SGHNT and YENEEA. The CDR3 is 13 amino acids. This CDR3 is CASSPGTDYEQYF. The DNA for the CDR3 is TGTGCCAGCAGCCCCGGGACAGACTACGAGCAGTACTTC. Looking up the rest from reference TRBV11-3 and TRBJ2-7 gives the full variable domain: EAGVVQSPRYKIIEKKQPVAFWCNPISGHNTLYWYLQNLGQGPELLIRYENEEAVDDSQLPKDRFSAERLKGVDSTLKIQPAELGDSAVYLCASSPGTDYEQYFGPGTRLTVT.

The chain has TRBV5-1 and TRBJ1-6; D uncertain. The CDR3 contains 17 residues. The germline V gene has CDR1 SGHRS and CDR2 YFSETQ. V was clipped by 4 bases and J by 3 bases, with 17 bases between them. CDR3 coding DNA: TGCGCCAGCAGCCTAGAGACGAGGGCGGGCTATAATTCACCCCTCCACTTT. Its protein is CASSLETRAGYNSPLHF.

This clone was seen more than once but under ten times. This sequence joins TRBV6-1 and TRBJ1-2, with D possibly matching TRBD1 (6 bases). Germline lookup yields CDR1 MNHNS and CDR2 SASEGT. This CDR3 contains 18 residues. The ends were cut back, 3 bases at V and 2 bases at J, with 22 bases in the middle. The CDR3, as DNA: TGTGCCAGCAGTGATTTTTTATTGGTGGGGGGGCGCAACTATGGCTACACCTTC. It is translated as CASSDFLLVGGRNYGYTF.

In its sample, this clone was seen once. The genes are TRBV30 and TRBJ1-5, with 8 bases identical to TRBD1. This CDR3 region has 13 residues. CDR1 and CDR2 (germline): GTSNPN, SVGIG (reference sequence). V lost 1 base to trimming and J lost 5 bases; unmatched junction nucleotides: 1. The DNA for the CDR3 is TGTGCCTGGAGTGGACAGGGGCATCAGCCCCAGCATTTT. It specifies CAWSGQGHQPQHF.

The chain combines TRBV7-3 with TRBJ2-5, with TRBD1 matching 7 bases. Germline loops: CDR1 SGHTA, CDR2 FQGTGA. There are 17 residues in the CDR3. Trimming cost V 1 base and J 1 base; bases outside gene matches: 9. CDR3 in DNA: TGTGCCAGCAGCTTAAACCCCCTCGGGACAGCCCAAGAGACCCAGTACTTC. It codes for CASSLNPLGTAQETQYF.

This rearrangement joins TRBV19 to TRBJ2-2; 9 nucleotides align to TRBD1. Looked up from germline, CDR1 is LNHDA and CDR2 is SQIVND (reference sequence). The ends lost 6 bases at V and 4 bases at J; junction bases unmatched: 3. This CDR3 contains 14 residues. The CDR3 spells CASRMTGGTGELFF. The CDR3 nucleotides are TGTGCCAGTAGAATGACAGGGGGCACCGGGGAGCTGTTTTTT.

The J gene is TRBJ2-2, the V gene TRBV5-5, with 10 positions matching TRBD2. The germline gives CDR1 SGHKS, CDR2 YYEKEE (reference sequence). V lost 0 bases and J lost 2; bases outside the gene matches: 1. The CDR3 spans 16 residues. The DNA of the CDR3 is TGTGCCAGCAGCTTGGGACTAGCGGGCAACACCGGGGAGCTGTTTTTT. This sequence encodes CASSLGLAGNTGELFF.

J is TRBJ1-2 and V is TRBV19; 9 nucleotides agree with TRBD1. The CDR3 covers 15 residues. Germline CDR1 LNHDA, CDR2 SQIVND (reference sequence). The ends lost 5 bases at V and 4 bases at J; junction bases unmatched: 8. CDR3 in DNA: TGTGCCAGTAGTCCCGTTATGGACAGGGGCTATGGCTACACCTTC. This translates into CASSPVMDRGYGYTF.

The chain couples TRBV2 to TRBJ1-5, with D maybe TRBD1 (6 bases). This CDR3 has 13 amino acids. V was trimmed by 0 bases and J by 10 bases, leaving 10 bases between them. Germline values: CDR1 SNHLY, CDR2 FYNNEI. The CDR3 region has the DNA TGTGCCAGCAGTGAAGCGCAAGGGGGACCCCAGCATTTT. Its protein is CASSEAQGGPQHF.

The chain recombines TRBV24-1 with TRBJ2-3; a possible D gene is TRBD2 (6 bases). With 1 base removed from V and 1 base from J, the gap between germline ends came to 20 bases. This CDR3 contains 19 residues. CDR1 and CDR2 (germline): KGHDR, SFDVKD. Here the CDR3 reads CATSDFGTTEGRGTDTQYF. The CDR3 DNA follows: TGTGCCACCAGTGATTTTGGTACCACGGAGGGACGGGGCACAGATACGCAGTATTTT.

The rearrangement links TRBV5-8 to TRBJ1-2, with TRBD1 as a possible D gene (6 bases). The CDR3 length is 18 residues. CDR1 and CDR2 from the germline V gene are SGHTS and YDEGEE. V gave up 5 bases and J gave up 4 bases, with 27 bases separating them. As DNA, the CDR3 is TGTGCCAGCAGACAGCGAGGGGGAACAGGAAGTCTAACCTATGGCTACACCTTC. This codes for CASRQRGGTGSLTYGYTF.

The chain employs TRBV29-1 and TRBJ2-2; TRBD1 aligns across 12 bases. This CDR3 comprises 16 residues. Per germline, CDR1 SQVTM and CDR2 ANQGSEA. Unmatched junction bases numbered 12, after V lost 6 bases and J lost 7 bases. CDR3 sequence: CSVGQGARISGGELFF. The DNA of the CDR3 is TGCAGCGTGGGACAGGGGGCGCGTATATCTGGCGGGGAGCTGTTTTTT.

The rearrangement uses TRBV10-3 and TRBJ2-5, with 7 bases matching TRBD2. V shed 6 bases and J 1 base; nucleotides not matched to a gene: 5. The length of the CDR3 is 14 residues. Germline CDR1 and CDR2: ENHRY and SYGVKD. The CDR3 loop is CAIRPSSGQETQYF. DNA for the CDR3: TGTGCCATCAGACCTTCTAGCGGCCAAGAGACCCAGTACTTC.

The chain links TRBV19 to TRBJ1-3; TRBD1 might be the D (6 bases). V shed 11 bases and J shed 0 bases, with 17 bases lying between them. The CDR3 consists of 15 residues. Per the germline V gene, CDR1 is LNHDA and CDR2 is SQIVND (reference sequence). The CDR3 DNA follows: TGTGCCTGCAAACAGGGTTTGAGCTCTGGAAACACCATATATTTT. As protein: CACKQGLSSGNTIYF.

CDR3 sequence: CASSLVIGELFF. The CDR3 region has the DNA TGTGCCAGCAGCTTGGTTATCGGGGAGCTGTTTTTT. The chain links TRBV5-6 to TRBJ2-2; the D is unclear. Trimming pared 0 bases from V and 7 bases from J, leaving 4 bases between. CDR3 length: 12 amino acids. The V gene's germline CDR1 is SGHDT and CDR2 YYEEEE.